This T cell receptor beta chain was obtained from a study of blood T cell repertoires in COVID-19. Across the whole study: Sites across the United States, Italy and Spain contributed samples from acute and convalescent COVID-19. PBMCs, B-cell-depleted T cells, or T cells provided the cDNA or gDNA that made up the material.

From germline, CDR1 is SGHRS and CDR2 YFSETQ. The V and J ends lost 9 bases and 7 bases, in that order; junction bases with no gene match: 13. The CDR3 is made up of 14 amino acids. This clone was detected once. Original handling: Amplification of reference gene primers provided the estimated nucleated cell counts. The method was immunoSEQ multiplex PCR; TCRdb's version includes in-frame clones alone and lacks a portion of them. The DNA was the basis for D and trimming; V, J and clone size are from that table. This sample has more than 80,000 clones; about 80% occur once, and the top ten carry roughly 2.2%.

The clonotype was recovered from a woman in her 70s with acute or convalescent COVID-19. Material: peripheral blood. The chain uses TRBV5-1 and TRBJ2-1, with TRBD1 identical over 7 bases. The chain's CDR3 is CATALGGAWNEQFF. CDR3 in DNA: TGCGCCACAGCATTAGGGGGCGCGTGGAATGAGCAGTTCTTC.